The sequence of this T cell receptor (beta chain) was determined in a study of blood T cell repertoires in COVID-19. In germline, CDR1 is MNHNY, CDR2 SVGAGI (reference sequence). Trimming took off 4 bases at V and 6 bases at J, with 9 bases between the two ends. This CDR3 is 12 amino acids long. The protocol was immunoSEQ multiplex PCR, while the TCRdb copy is restricted to in-frame clones and leaves out a portion. The profile shows some 200,000 clones, 85% to 90% of them singletons. This clone was seen once. This TCR was recovered from a woman aged 18-29 years who had recovered from COVID-19. Sequencing input: peripheral blood. This sequence joins TRBV6-6 and TRBJ1-1; D not resolved. In DNA form, the CDR3 reads TGTGCCAGCAGTTTTGTCGGGGCTGAAGCTTTCTTT. This gives the protein CASSFVGAEAFF.